This record covers a single T cell receptor beta chain. What it recognizes is unknown. This entry comes from a study of CD8 T cells in ankylosing spondylitis. General study findings and limits: Characteristic of ankylosing spondylitis blood, it appeared, was a TCR beta motif comprising about eight highly homologous variants. Relatively rare in peripheral blood, disease-linked clones were also CD8+.

Scientists made TCR beta libraries using quantitative 5'-RACE with molecular barcodes. TCRdb passed the 5' RACE reads through MiXCR, listing each CDR3 protein once. There are over 450,000 distinct CDR3 sequences in the sample; roughly 13% occur only once, and 6.8% lies in the top ten. The CDR3 spans 15 residues. From germline, CDR1 is ENHRY and CDR2 SYGVKD. Between the trimmed V and J ends, which lost 2 bases and 3 bases, there was a span of 10 bases. This clonotype originated in a male donor with ankylosing spondylitis. The J gene is TRBJ2-2, the V gene TRBV10-3; perhaps D is TRBD1 or TRBD2 (6 bases each). The sequenced material came from blood, either unsorted or a sorted T cell fraction (not recorded which). The CDR3 coding sequence is TGTGCCATCAGTGAGGGGGGGCCGGACACCGGGGAGCTGTTTTTT. Protein sequence: CAISEGGPDTGELFF.